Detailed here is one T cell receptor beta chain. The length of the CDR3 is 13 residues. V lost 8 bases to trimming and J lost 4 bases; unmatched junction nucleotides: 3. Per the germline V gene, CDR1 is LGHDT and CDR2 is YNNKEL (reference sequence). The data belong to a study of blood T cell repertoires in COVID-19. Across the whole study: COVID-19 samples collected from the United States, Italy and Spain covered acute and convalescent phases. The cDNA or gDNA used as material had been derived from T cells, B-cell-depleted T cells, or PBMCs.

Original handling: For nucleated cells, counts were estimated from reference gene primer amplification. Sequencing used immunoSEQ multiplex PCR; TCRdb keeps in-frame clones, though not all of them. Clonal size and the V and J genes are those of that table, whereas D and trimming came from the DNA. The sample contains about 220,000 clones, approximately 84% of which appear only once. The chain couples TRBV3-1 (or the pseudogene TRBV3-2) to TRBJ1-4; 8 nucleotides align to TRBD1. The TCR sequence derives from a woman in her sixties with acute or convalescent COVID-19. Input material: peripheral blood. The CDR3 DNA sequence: TGTGCCAGCTCCGGACAGGGTAATGAAAAACTGTTTTTT. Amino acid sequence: CASSGQGNEKLFF.